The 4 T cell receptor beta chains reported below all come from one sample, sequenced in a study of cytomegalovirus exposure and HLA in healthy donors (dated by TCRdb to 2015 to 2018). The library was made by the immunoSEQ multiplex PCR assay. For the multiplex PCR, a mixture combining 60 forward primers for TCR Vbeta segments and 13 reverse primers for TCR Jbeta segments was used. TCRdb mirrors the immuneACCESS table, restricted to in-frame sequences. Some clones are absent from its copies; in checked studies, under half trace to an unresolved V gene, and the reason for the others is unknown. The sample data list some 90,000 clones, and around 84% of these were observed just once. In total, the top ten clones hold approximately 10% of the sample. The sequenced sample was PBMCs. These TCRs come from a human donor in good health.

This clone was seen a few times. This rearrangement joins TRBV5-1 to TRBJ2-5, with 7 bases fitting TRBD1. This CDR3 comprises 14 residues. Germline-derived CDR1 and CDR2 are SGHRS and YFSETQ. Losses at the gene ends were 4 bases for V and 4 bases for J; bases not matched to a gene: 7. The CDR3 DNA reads TGCGCCAGCAGCGAACTACAGGGGAGAGAGACCCAGTACTTC. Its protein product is CASSELQGRETQYF.

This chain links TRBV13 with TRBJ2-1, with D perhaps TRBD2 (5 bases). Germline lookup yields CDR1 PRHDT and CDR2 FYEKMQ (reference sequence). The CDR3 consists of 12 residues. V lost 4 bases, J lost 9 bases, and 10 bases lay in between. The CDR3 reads CASSSERGEQFF. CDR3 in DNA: TGTGCCAGCAGCTCTGAACGGGGTGAGCAGTTCTTC.

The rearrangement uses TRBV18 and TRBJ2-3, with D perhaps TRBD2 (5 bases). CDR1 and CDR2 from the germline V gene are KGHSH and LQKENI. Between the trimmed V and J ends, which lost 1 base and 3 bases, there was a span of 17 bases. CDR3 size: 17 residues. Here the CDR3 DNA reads TGTGCCAGCTCACCACTTCCTAGCCGGGGTTTGACAGATACGCAGTATTTT. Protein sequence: CASSPLPSRGLTDTQYF.

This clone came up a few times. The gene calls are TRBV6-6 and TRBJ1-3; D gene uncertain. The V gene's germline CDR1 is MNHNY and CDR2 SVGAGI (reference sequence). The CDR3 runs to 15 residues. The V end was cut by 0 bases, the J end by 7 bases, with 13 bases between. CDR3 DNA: TGTGCCAGCAGTTACTCGAACGACATTGGGAACACCATATATTTT. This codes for CASSYSNDIGNTIYF.